This T cell receptor (beta chain) comes out of a study of Ad26.COV2.S vaccination and SARS-CoV-2 variants. Across the study: Ad26.COV2.S given intramuscularly, once or twice 56 days apart.

Treatment meaning: 15 to 20 received Ad26.COV2.S at low or high dose, single or two shots; roughly five received placebo; per-sample allocation not given. Repertoires come from day 63 after the first vaccine or placebo injection. Some clones are missing from TCRdb's copy, which holds only in-frame ones; the method was immunoSEQ multiplex PCR. Seen here are about 280,000 clones, more than 75% observed once, and the top ten hold about 3.1%. There are 15 residues in the CDR3. Germline lookup yields CDR1 WNHNN and CDR2 SYGVQD (reference sequence). Trimming left V 4 bases short and J 4 bases short, with 16 bases between.

The receptor was derived from a person aged 18-65 years who received the Ad26.COV2.S COVID-19 vaccine or a placebo. Sequencing was performed on peripheral blood, taken in a trial of Ad26.COV2.S vaccine versus placebo. The chain uses TRBV10-1 and TRBJ1-1; D is possibly TRBD1 (6 bases). The CDR3 reads CASSVGGRVGTEAFF. Written as DNA, the CDR3 is TGCGCCAGCAGTGTCGGGGGGCGTGTCGGCACTGAAGCTTTCTTT.